Sequencing of this T cell receptor beta chain was carried out in a study of cytomegalovirus exposure and HLA in healthy donors. This PCR relied on a set of 60 Vbeta primers and 13 Jbeta primers. Sequenced by immunoSEQ multiplex PCR; TCRdb stores in-frame clones only, minus some. In the table there are 85,000 to 100,000 clones, 64% of which are singletons. Unrecorded immune exposure was likely among donors, who were nominally healthy when sampled. Germline lookup yields CDR1 SGHRS and CDR2 YFSETQ. This CDR3 is built from 17 residues. Trimming stripped 0 bases from V and 6 bases from J, with 18 bases between. This clone turned up a few times. What it binds is unknown. Study results and limitations: A later look showed TCR association rates differing by HLA locus, highest for DRB1 and lowest for HLA-C.

This chain joins TRBV5-1 and TRBJ2-2; D perhaps matches TRBD2 (6 bases). The sample comprised PBMCs. This TCR was recovered from a man aged 55 to 70 in good health and CMV-seronegative. The CDR3 bases are TGCGCCAGCAGCTTGGGTATACAGGCGGGACCCGCCGGGGAGCTGTTTTTT. It yields the protein CASSLGIQAGPAGELFF.